Listed below are T cell receptor beta chains from one sample, sequenced in a study of human T cells and chemical hapten exposure. TCRdb re-analysed the RACE reads in MiXCR, keeping a single row per CDR3 protein. The sample contains a few hundred thousand distinct CDR3 sequences, 4.8% of which appear only once. Specimen: whole blood, collected in connection with sensitization to the hapten diphenylcyclopropenone (DPC). The receptors were sampled from a woman between 50 and 59 years old with alopecia areata. Some clones in this sample may be carry-over from other donors' samples. The CDR3 runs from the conserved cysteine through the conserved F or W. Fields, in order: V gene, J gene, clone size, D gene, CDR3 protein, CDR3 DNA. A D gene is named only where the DNA matches it firmly. Clone sizes are given selectively: once, few, many, or a class where the clone is expanded.

TRBV7-9	TRBJ1-1	.	.	CASSGFQGPEAFF	TGTGCCAGCAGCGGATTTCAGGGACCTGAAGCTTTCTTT
TRBV20-1	TRBJ2-3	many	.	CSASLLASTDTQYF	TGCAGTGCTAGCCTCCTGGCCAGCACAGATACGCAGTATTTT
TRBV2	TRBJ2-6	few	.	CASATGLFSGANVLTF	TGTGCCAGCGCGACAGGACTGTTCTCTGGGGCCAACGTCCTGACTTTC
TRBV5-1	TRBJ2-3	.	.	CASSLYVSGTDTQYF	TGCGCCAGCAGCTTGTACGTGTCGGGCACAGATACGCAGTATTTT
TRBV6-5	TRBJ2-5	few	.	CASSYGLRPTLQETQYF	TGTGCCAGCAGTTACGGGCTGAGGCCCACCCTCCAAGAGACCCAGTACTTC
TRBV9	TRBJ2-1	many	.	CASSVNRDEQFF	TGTGCCAGCAGCGTAAATAGGGATGAGCAGTTCTTC
TRBV5-1	TRBJ2-4	many	.	CASSLEQGGKNIQYF	TGCGCCAGCAGCTTGGAACAGGGAGGCAAAAACATTCAGTACTTC
TRBV29-1	TRBJ1-2	few	.	CSVGEGTYGYTF	TGCAGCGTCGGGGAGGGGACCTATGGCTACACCTTC
TRBV28	TRBJ2-7	.	.	CASTAGSGAYEQYF	TGTGCCAGCACAGCCGGGTCGGGGGCCTACGAGCAGTACTTC
TRBV4-3	TRBJ2-2	many	TRBD1	CASRGDRTNTGELFF	TGCGCCAGCAGGGGGGACAGAACGAACACCGGGGAGCTGTTTTTT
TRBV4-2	TRBJ2-1	few	TRBD2	CASSPRGGTEQFF	TGTGCCAGCAGCCCCCGGGGGGGCACTGAGCAGTTCTTC
TRBV6-2/TRBV6-3	TRBJ2-7	.	.	CASMTQEGERNEQYF	TGTGCCAGCATGACCCAAGAGGGTGAAAGGAACGAGCAGTACTTC
TRBV7-2	TRBJ2-5	.	.	CASSFEGAMTQYF	TGTGCCAGCAGCTTTGAGGGAGCCATGACCCAGTACTTC
TRBV7-3	TRBJ1-2	many	TRBD1	CASSPDRAAYGYTF	TGTGCCAGCAGCCCAGACAGGGCGGCCTATGGCTACACCTTC
TRBV6-6	TRBJ2-3	many	.	CASSWEVRTDTQYF	TGTGCCAGCAGTTGGGAGGTTAGGACAGATACGCAGTATTTT
TRBV9	TRBJ2-1	few	TRBD2	CASSVAGGRNEQFF	TGTGCCAGCAGCGTAGCGGGAGGGCGAAATGAGCAGTTCTTC
TRBV28	TRBJ2-5	.	.	CASSSYSPPETQYF	TGTGCCAGCAGTTCCTACTCCCCTCCAGAGACCCAGTACTTC
TRBV12-3/TRBV12-4	TRBJ2-5	many	.	CASSPGLLGETQYF	TGTGCCAGCAGCCCGGGACTCCTAGGAGAGACCCAGTACTTC
TRBV28	TRBJ2-7	many	TRBD1	CASSHLPSTGGEQYF	TGTGCCAGCAGTCACCTCCCAAGTACAGGGGGCGAGCAGTACTTC
TRBV9	TRBJ1-1	.	TRBD1	CASSAEGQAGRTEAFF	TGTGCCAGCAGCGCTGAAGGACAGGCGGGGCGGACTGAAGCTTTCTTT
TRBV6-6	TRBJ1-4	many	.	CASSRRGRSEKLFF	TGTGCCAGCAGTAGGCGGGGGAGGAGTGAAAAACTGTTTTTT
TRBV10-1	TRBJ2-4	.	TRBD1	CASSPGTGAGNIQYF	TGCGCCAGCAGTCCCGGGACAGGGGCCGGAAACATTCAGTACTTC
TRBV25-1	TRBJ2-1	few	TRBD1	CASSKSGTVHNEQFF	TGTGCCAGCAGTAAATCCGGGACAGTACACAATGAGCAGTTCTTC
TRBV28	TRBJ1-6	many	.	CASKGLSSYNSPLHF	TGTGCCAGCAAGGGACTGAGCTCCTATAATTCACCCCTCCACTTT
TRBV28	TRBJ1-3	.	.	CASRRSSGNTIYF	TGTGCCAGCAGGCGGAGTTCTGGAAACACCATATATTTT
TRBV5-6	TRBJ1-1	many	.	CASEVLQPNTEAFF	TGTGCCAGCGAGGTCCTGCAGCCGAACACTGAAGCTTTCTTT
TRBV20-1	TRBJ2-5	few	TRBD2	CSARRFLGGLETQYF	TGCAGTGCTAGACGTTTCCTGGGGGGGTTAGAGACCCAGTACTTC
TRBV24-1	TRBJ1-2	many	.	CATSGGTLYGYTF	TGTGCCACCAGTGGAGGGACACTATATGGCTACACCTTC
TRBV5-1	TRBJ2-2	.	.	CASSLEGTFTGELFF	TGCGCCAGCAGCTTGGAGGGGACCTTCACCGGGGAGCTGTTTTTT
TRBV6-2/TRBV6-3	TRBJ1-5	.	.	CASSALVGPQHF	TGTGCCAGCAGTGCCCTAGTAGGGCCCCAGCATTTT
TRBV5-6	TRBJ1-1	many	TRBD1	CASSWGQGKEAFF	TGTGCCAGCAGCTGGGGACAGGGCAAAGAAGCTTTCTTT
TRBV4-2	TRBJ2-1	many	TRBD2	CASSQDTSGRNEQFF	TGTGCCAGCAGCCAAGATACTAGCGGGAGAAATGAGCAGTTCTTC
TRBV5-1	TRBJ1-1	many	TRBD1	CASSFQGARGPNTEAFF	TGCGCCAGCAGCTTTCAGGGGGCACGGGGACCGAACACTGAAGCTTTCTTT
TRBV10-3	TRBJ1-1	.	.	CAISDGELGTEAFF	TGTGCCATCAGTGACGGGGAATTGGGCACTGAAGCTTTCTTT
TRBV5-1	TRBJ2-3	.	TRBD2	CASNSITSASPDTQYF	TGCGCCAGCAACTCCATAACTAGCGCTAGTCCGGATACGCAGTATTTT